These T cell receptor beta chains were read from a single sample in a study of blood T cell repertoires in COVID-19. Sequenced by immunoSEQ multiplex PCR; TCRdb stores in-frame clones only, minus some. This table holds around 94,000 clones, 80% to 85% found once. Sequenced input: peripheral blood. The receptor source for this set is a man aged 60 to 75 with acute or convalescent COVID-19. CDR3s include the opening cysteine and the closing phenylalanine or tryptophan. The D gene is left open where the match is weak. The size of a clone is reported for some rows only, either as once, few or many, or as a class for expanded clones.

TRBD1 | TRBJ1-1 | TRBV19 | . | TGTGCCAGTAGTTTGGACAGGGCGGACACTGAAGCTTTCTTT | CASSLDRADTEAFF
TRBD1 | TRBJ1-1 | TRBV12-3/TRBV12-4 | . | TGTGCCAGCAGGAGACAGGGAGTGACTGAAGCTTTCTTT | CASRRQGVTEAFF
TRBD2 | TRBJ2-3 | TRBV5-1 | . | TGCGCCAGCAGCTTGGGGACTAGCGGGGGGGCCCTAGATACGCAGTATTTT | CASSLGTSGGALDTQYF
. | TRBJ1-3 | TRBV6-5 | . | TGTGCCAGCAGACGGGACTTCGAAAGGGGAAACACCATATATTTT | CASRRDFERGNTIYF
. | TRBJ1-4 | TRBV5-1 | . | TGCGCCAGCAGCTCGGCCAATTGGGCGCGAGTAGCGGATGAAAAACTGTTTTTT | CASSSANWARVADEKLFF
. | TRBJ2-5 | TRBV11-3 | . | TGTGCCAGCAGCTTAGGAAGGGGCGACCAAGAGACCCAGTACTTC | CASSLGRGDQETQYF
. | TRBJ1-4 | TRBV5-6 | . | TGTGCCAGCAGCTCGACAGGTGAAAAACTGTTTTTT | CASSSTGEKLFF
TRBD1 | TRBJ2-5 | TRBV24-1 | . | TGTGCCACCAGTGATTTGACAGGGGAATGGGAGACCCAGTACTTC | CATSDLTGEWETQYF
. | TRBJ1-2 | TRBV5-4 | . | TGTGCCAGCAGCCCCGGGGGGGCGAACTATGGCTACACCTTC | CASSPGGANYGYTF
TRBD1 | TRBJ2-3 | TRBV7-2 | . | TGTGCCAGCAGCGCGGACAGGGGGGATACGCAGTATTTT | CASSADRGDTQYF
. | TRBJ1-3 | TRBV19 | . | TGTGCCAGTAGAGCTACAGGCACCAGCTCTGGAAACACCATATATTTT | CASRATGTSSGNTIYF
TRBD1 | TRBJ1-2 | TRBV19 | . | TGTGCCAGTAGTTGGGGGGACAGGGATGGCGGCTACACCTTC | CASSWGDRDGGYTF
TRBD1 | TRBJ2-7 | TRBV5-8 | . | TGTGCCAGCAGCTCGAGAAGGACAGGGGGCAACGAGCAGTACTTC | CASSSRRTGGNEQYF
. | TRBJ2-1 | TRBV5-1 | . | TGCGCCAGCAGCTTGAGTACAGTACCAGTCTACAATGAGCAGTTCTTC | CASSLSTVPVYNEQFF
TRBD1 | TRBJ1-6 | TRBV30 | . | TGTGCCTGGAGCGCGGGGACAGTTAATTCACCCCTCCACTTT | CAWSAGTVNSPLHF
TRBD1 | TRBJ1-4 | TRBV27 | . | TGTGCCAGCAGATATGGGACAGCTGCTAATGAAAAACTGTTTTTT | CASRYGTAANEKLFF
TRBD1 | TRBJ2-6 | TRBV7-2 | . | TGTGCCAGCAGCCGTGACAGGGCTGGGGCCAACGTCCTGACTTTC | CASSRDRAGANVLTF
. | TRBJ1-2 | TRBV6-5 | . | TGTGCCAGCAGTTACGTGTCGGCTAACTATGGCTACACCTTC | CASSYVSANYGYTF
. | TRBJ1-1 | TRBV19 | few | TGTGCCAGTACCCGATCCGGACACGTTAACACTGAAGCTTTCTTT | CASTRSGHVNTEAFF
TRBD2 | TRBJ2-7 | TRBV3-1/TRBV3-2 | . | TGTGCCAGCAGCCGTCGGGGGGCCTACGAGCAGTACTTC | CASSRRGAYEQYF
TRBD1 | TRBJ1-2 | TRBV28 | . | TGTGCCAGCAGTGCGGGACAGGTATATGGCTACACCTTC | CASSAGQVYGYTF
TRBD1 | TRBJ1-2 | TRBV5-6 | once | TGTGCCAGCAGCCTAGGGGACAGGGATGCTTATGGCTACACCTTC | CASSLGDRDAYGYTF
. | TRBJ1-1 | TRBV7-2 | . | TGTGCCAGCAGCCCCACATACAGGGTCACTGAAGCTTTCTTT | CASSPTYRVTEAFF
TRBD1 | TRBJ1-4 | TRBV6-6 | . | TGTGCCAGCAGTTTAGGACAGGGGTATCATGAAAAACTGTTTTTT | CASSLGQGYHEKLFF
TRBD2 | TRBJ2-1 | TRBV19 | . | TGTGCCAGTAGTATCAGCGGGGGCCTATATAAGGAGCAGTTCTTC | CASSISGGLYKEQFF
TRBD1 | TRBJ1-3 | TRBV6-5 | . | TGTGCCAGCAGTTTCGGGACAGTTACCTCTGGAAACACCATATATTTT | CASSFGTVTSGNTIYF
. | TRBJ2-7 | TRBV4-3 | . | TGCGCCAGCAGCCAAGACTGGGGGCCTACCTACGAGCAGTACTTC | CASSQDWGPTYEQYF
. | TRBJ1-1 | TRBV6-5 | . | TGTGCCAGCAGTTACGGGGGAGGGACTGAAGCTTTCTTT | CASSYGGGTEAFF
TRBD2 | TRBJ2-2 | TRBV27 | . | TGTGCCAGCAGCTTGACTAGCGGGGAGTACACCGGGGAGCTGTTTTTT | CASSLTSGEYTGELFF
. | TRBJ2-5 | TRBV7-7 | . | TGTGCTAGCAGCCCCCAATGGGGGCCGCAAGAGACCCAGTACTTC | CASSPQWGPQETQYF
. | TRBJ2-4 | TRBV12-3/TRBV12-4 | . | TGTGCCAGCAGTTTTCGGGGGAACATTCAGTACTTC | CASSFRGNIQYF
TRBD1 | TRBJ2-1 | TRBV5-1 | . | TGCGCCAGCAGCCTCGGGAAGCTTACAGGGGATGAGCAGTTCTTC | CASSLGKLTGDEQFF
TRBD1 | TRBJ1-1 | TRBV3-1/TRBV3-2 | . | TGTGCCAGCAGCGGACAGGGTGGGATCACTGAAGCTTTCTTT | CASSGQGGITEAFF
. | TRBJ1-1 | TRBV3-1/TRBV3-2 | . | TGTGCCAGCAGCCAAGGATTGGCGAACACTGAAGCTTTCTTT | CASSQGLANTEAFF
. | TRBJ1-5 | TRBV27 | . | TGTGCCAGCAGTAGAAGCCAGGGAAGCAATCAGCCCCAGCATTTT | CASSRSQGSNQPQHF
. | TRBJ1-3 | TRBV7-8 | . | TGTGCCAGCAGCCTTAAGGAGTGGTCTGGAAACACCATATATTTT | CASSLKEWSGNTIYF
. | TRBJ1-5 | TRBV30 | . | TGTGCCTGGAGTAAAAATACAGGGAGTGGTCAGCCCCAGCATTTT | CAWSKNTGSGQPQHF
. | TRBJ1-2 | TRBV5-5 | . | TGTGCCAGCAGCTATGGCAGTTTTAACTATGGCTACACCTTC | CASSYGSFNYGYTF
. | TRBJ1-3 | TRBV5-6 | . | TGTGCCAGCAACGGACAGATCCTCTCTGGAAACACCATATATTTT | CASNGQILSGNTIYF
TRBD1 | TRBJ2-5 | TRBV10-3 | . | TGTGCCATCAGTGAGAGGACAGGGGGCGGGGAGACCCAGTACTTC | CAISERTGGGETQYF
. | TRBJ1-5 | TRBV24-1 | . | TGTGCCACCAGTGGGGCCGTGAGCAATCAGCCCCAGCATTTT | CATSGAVSNQPQHF
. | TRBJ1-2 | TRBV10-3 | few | TGTGCCATCAGTGAGTCGATGACAAAGGACTATGGCTACACCTTC | CAISESMTKDYGYTF
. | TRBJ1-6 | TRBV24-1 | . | TGTGCCACCAGTGCACAGGTAAATTCACCCCTCCACTTT | CATSAQVNSPLHF
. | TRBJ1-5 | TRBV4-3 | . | TGCGCCAGCAGCCCTACAGGGTTTAGCAATCAGCCCCAGCATTTT | CASSPTGFSNQPQHF